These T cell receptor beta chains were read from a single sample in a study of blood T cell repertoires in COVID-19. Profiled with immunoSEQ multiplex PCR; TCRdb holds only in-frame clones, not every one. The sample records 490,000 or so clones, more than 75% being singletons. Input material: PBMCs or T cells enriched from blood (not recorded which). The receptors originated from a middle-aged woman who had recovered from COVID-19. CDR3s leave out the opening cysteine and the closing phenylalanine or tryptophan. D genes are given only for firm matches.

ASSQDRGFNYGYT | - | TRBJ1-2 | TRBV4-3
SVESADWGSYT | - | TRBJ1-2 | TRBV29-1
ASSPHPGDTGELF | - | TRBJ2-2 | TRBV5-4
ASSIRGNTEAF | - | TRBJ1-1 | TRBV19
ASSLLGGRAYNEQF | TRBD2 | TRBJ2-1 | TRBV7-6
ASSYLAGGTYEQY | TRBD2 | TRBJ2-7 | TRBV11-2
ASSVGGQGVYNEQF | TRBD1 | TRBJ2-1 | TRBV9
AISERGTYNEQF | - | TRBJ2-1 | TRBV10-3
ASSQDGPYGSGNTIY | - | TRBJ1-3 | TRBV4-2
ASSPTLGTDTQY | - | TRBJ2-3 | TRBV18
ASSLVTGIEPQH | TRBD1 | TRBJ1-5 | TRBV5-1
ASSLAPDYTEAF | - | TRBJ1-1 | TRBV7-9
ASSRRDSSSSGNTIY | TRBD1 | TRBJ1-3 | TRBV4-1
ASSVVGLALSSRNEQF | - | TRBJ2-1 | TRBV9
ATNGTGNSPLH | TRBD1 | TRBJ1-6 | TRBV24-1
ASSLGPRPYEQY | - | TRBJ2-7 | TRBV11-2
ASTLDRDNYGYT | TRBD1 | TRBJ1-2 | TRBV10-2
ASSPKKHRVEKLF | - | TRBJ1-4 | TRBV27
ASSMGAVDLGQPQH | - | TRBJ1-5 | TRBV19
ASSQDRSSGRGETQY | TRBD2 | TRBJ2-5 | TRBV3-1/TRBV3-2
ASSKASQAFPGDTQY | - | TRBJ2-3 | TRBV21-1
ASSLTGTGANVLT | - | TRBJ2-6 | TRBV5-1
ASRGTGDDIGNQPQH | TRBD1 | TRBJ1-5 | TRBV27
ASSLDRWAGLSEQY | - | TRBJ2-7 | TRBV11-2
ASSRGLGSGNTIY | - | TRBJ1-3 | TRBV5-6
ASSLLAAETQY | TRBD2 | TRBJ2-5 | TRBV12-3/TRBV12-4
ASSYGAGINNYGYT | - | TRBJ1-2 | TRBV6-5
ASIVGTASEKLF | - | TRBJ1-4 | TRBV2
ASGLGVYNEQF | TRBD2 | TRBJ2-1 | TRBV19
SVEGQGEVKAF | TRBD1 | TRBJ1-1 | TRBV29-1
ASGQGANTEAF | TRBD1 | TRBJ1-1 | TRBV9
ASGTSGPLSTDTQY | TRBD2 | TRBJ2-3 | TRBV2
ASSLASARYEQY | - | TRBJ2-7 | TRBV11-3
ASSRTGGESANTEAF | TRBD1 | TRBJ1-1 | TRBV18
SVASFRAYEQY | - | TRBJ2-7 | TRBV29-1
ASSFSRLAGGPETYEQY | TRBD2 | TRBJ2-7 | TRBV6-2/TRBV6-3
ASSQEVLATYEQY | TRBD2 | TRBJ2-7 | TRBV4-3
ASSDRNTEAF | - | TRBJ1-1 | TRBV10-2
SASGTGFNQPQH | TRBD1 | TRBJ1-5 | TRBV29-1
ATSRAPPRSGNYEQF | - | TRBJ2-1 | TRBV15
ASSVGAGTEQY | - | TRBJ2-7 | TRBV9
STRQGGTEAF | TRBD1 | TRBJ1-1 | TRBV29-1
ATRGFTGSPNEKLF | - | TRBJ1-4 | TRBV24-1
ASSQQIETQY | - | TRBJ2-5 | TRBV12-3/TRBV12-4
ASTPSSVAYEQY | - | TRBJ2-7 | TRBV19
SASRTGQETQY | TRBD1 | TRBJ2-5 | TRBV20-1
ASSPSSKNRIPYGYT | - | TRBJ1-2 | TRBV11-3
ASSPGLAGEFVGRNEQF | TRBD2 | TRBJ2-1 | TRBV7-2
ASSNVQKSGTGREKLF | - | TRBJ1-4 | TRBV21-1
ASTKGVSYEQY | - | TRBJ2-7 | TRBV7-2
ASSLSAGTSAYNEQF | TRBD2 | TRBJ2-1 | TRBV5-6
ASSPQGGSGNTIY | TRBD1 | TRBJ1-3 | TRBV11-3
AISVGQGGNQPQH | TRBD1 | TRBJ1-5 | TRBV10-3